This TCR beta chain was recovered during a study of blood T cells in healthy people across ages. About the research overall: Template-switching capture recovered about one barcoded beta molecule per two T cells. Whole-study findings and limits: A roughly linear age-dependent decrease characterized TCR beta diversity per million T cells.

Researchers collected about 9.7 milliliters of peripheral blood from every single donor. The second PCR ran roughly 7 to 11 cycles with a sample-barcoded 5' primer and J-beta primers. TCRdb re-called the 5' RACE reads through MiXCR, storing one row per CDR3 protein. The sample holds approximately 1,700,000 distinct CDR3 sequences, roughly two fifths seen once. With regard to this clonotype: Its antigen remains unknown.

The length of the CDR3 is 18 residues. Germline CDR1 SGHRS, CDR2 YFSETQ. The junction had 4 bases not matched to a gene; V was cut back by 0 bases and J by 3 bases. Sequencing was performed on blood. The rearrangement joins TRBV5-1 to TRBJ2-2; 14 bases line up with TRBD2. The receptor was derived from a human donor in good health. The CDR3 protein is CASSLEGLAGEYTGELFF. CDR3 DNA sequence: TGCGCCAGCAGCTTGGAGGGACTAGCGGGGGAGTACACCGGGGAGCTGTTTTTT.